This TCR beta chain was identified in a study of T cells after yellow fever vaccination. General observations from the study: Primary-vaccination clones mostly resurfaced post-booster (about 95% CD4, roughly 87% CD8).

The CDR3 totals 17 residues. Trimming left V 3 bases short and J 2 bases short, with 17 bases between. Per germline, CDR1 SGHDT and CDR2 YYEEEE. TCRdb reanalysed the 5' RACE reads using MiXCR and keeps one entry per CDR3 protein. The table lists some 350,000 distinct CDR3 sequences, 8% to 10% of them singletons, with over 15% in the top ten. The sample holds a few counts of this clonotype. No antigen is known for it. The chain has TRBV5-6 and TRBJ2-2; possibly TRBD1 for D (6 bases). The clonotype comes from a man aged 18 to 29 who received the YFV17D yellow fever vaccine. The sequenced sample was PBMCs, obtained on the day of the first yellow fever vaccination. CDR3 bases: TGTGCCAGCAGCTGGTGGTCCGGGACATATAACACCGGGGAGCTGTTTTTT. It yields the protein CASSWWSGTYNTGELFF.